These 30 T cell receptor beta chains originate from one sample sequenced in a study of regulatory T cells in long-lasting Graves disease. Time point given: newly diagnosed GD, antithyroid drugs for less than 3 months. PBMC-extracted RNA yielded the TCR library. Libraries of TCR beta came from iRepertoire HTBI primers plus Arm-PCR of CDR3 regions. TCRdb analysed the multiplex PCR reads with MiXCR anew, one entry per CDR3 protein. The table shows roughly 410,000 distinct CDR3 sequences, with about 15% occurring only once. This sample also belongs to another study, concerning T cells in Graves' hyperthyroidism and ophthalmopathy.

Here the sequenced sample was peripheral blood mononuclear cells (PBMCs), taken at new diagnosis, from a patient treated with antithyroid drugs. These receptors came from a woman aged 40 to 50 with Graves disease.

This clonotype was seen a handful of times. V is TRBV6-2 or TRBV6-3 and J is TRBJ2-7; D call uncertain. Germline assignment: CDR1 MNHEY and CDR2 SVGEGT. V was cut by 0 bases and J by 6 bases, with 15 bases left in between. The CDR3 consists of 15 residues. The CDR3 protein is CASSYSGPLPSEQYF. DNA of the CDR3: TGTGCCAGCAGTTACTCGGGCCCTCTTCCGAGCGAGCAGTACTTC.

This clonotype was counted only a few times. The rearrangement uses TRBV5-4 and TRBJ2-6; D might be TRBD2 (5 bases). The CDR3 is 18 residues long. V dropped 4 bases and J dropped 1 base, with 18 bases sitting between them. Germline loops: CDR1 SGHNT, CDR2 YYREEE (reference sequence). The CDR3 region is CASSPGIHLASGANVLTF. The CDR3 DNA sequence: TGTGCCAGCAGCCCCGGGATTCACTTAGCATCTGGGGCCAACGTCCTGACTTTC.

This chain uses TRBV2 with TRBJ1-1; TRBD2 aligns across 8 bases. With the DNA end fitting TRBJ2-3 better, the J assignment may be wrong. The CDR3 runs to 18 residues. Per the germline V gene, CDR1 is SNHLY and CDR2 is FYNNEI. The CDR3 DNA sequence: TGTGCCAGCAGCCCGCCCGGATCAGTTGGACTAGCAACAGATACGCAGTATTTT. It is translated as CASSPPGSVGLATDTQYF.

This clonotype was counted many times. V gene TRBV5-8 combines with J gene TRBJ2-7, with 8 bases identical to TRBD1. V dropped 3 bases and J dropped 7; count of bases not matched to a gene: 12. This CDR3 has 15 amino acids. Germline-derived CDR1 and CDR2 are SGHTS and YDEGEE. This chain's CDR3 is CASSSIQGVSMEQYF. DNA of the CDR3: TGTGCCAGCAGCTCGATACAGGGGGTCTCGATGGAGCAGTACTTC. The variable domain in full, completed from reference TRBV5-8 and TRBJ2-7, reads EAGVTQSPTHLIKTRGQQATLRCSPISGHTSVYWYQQALGLGLQFLLWYDEGEERNRGNFPPRFSGRQFPNYSSELNVNALELEDSALYLCASSSIQGVSMEQYFGPGTRLTVT.

This clonotype showed up many times. The chain carries TRBV7-3 and TRBJ2-1, with TRBD2 as a possible D gene (7 bases). This CDR3 contains 15 residues. V lost 2 bases to trimming and J lost 7 bases, with 15 bases between them. In germline, CDR1 is SGHTA, CDR2 FQGTGA. This chain's CDR3 is CASSLSGGRLNEQFF. The DNA of the CDR3 is TGTGCCAGCAGCTTATCGGGGGGCCGTTTGAATGAGCAGTTCTTC.

This clonotype has a count of ten or more. V and J are TRBV2 and TRBJ2-3, with 9 bases aligning to TRBD2. Trimming at V came to 4 bases and at J to 2 bases, leaving 13 bases not matched to a gene. In germline, CDR1 is SNHLY, CDR2 FYNNEI. The CDR3 has 18 amino acids. The CDR3 here is CASSGGAVAGVPTDTQYF. DNA of the CDR3: TGTGCCAGCAGTGGGGGAGCCGTAGCGGGAGTTCCCACAGATACGCAGTATTTT.

The chain is built from TRBV6-2 or TRBV6-3 and TRBJ2-7; 8 bases align to TRBD1. With V trimmed by 5 bases and J by 2 bases, 8 bases remained unmatched. The CDR3 is 15 amino acids. Germline-derived CDR1 and CDR2 are MNHEY and SVGEGT. The DNA for the CDR3 is TGTGCCAGCAGTCGAGGACAGGGTTTCACCTACGAGCAGTACGTC. Protein: CASSRGQGFTYEQYV.

A remark on this clonotype: A read error is possible here, since a much larger clone lies one base away. This chain connects TRBV2 to TRBJ2-5; TRBD2 might be the D (6 bases). The CDR3 has 15 amino acids. CDR1 and CDR2 (germline): SNHLY, FYNNEI. Trimming stripped 1 base from V and 9 bases from J, with 18 bases between. CDR3 in amino acids: CASSEGGASREAQYF. For the CDR3, the DNA is TGTGCCAGCAGTGAAGGTGGAGCTTCGAGGGAGGCCCAGTACTTC. The full variable domain, its missing parts supplied by reference TRBV2 and TRBJ2-5, is EPEVTQTPSHQVTQMGQEVILRCVPISNHLYFYWYRQILGQKVEFLVSFYNNEISEKSEIFDDQFSVERPDGSNFTLKIRSTKLEDSAMYFCASSEGGASREAQYFGPGTRLLVL.

This clonotype was observed at least ten times. The gene calls are TRBV28 and TRBJ2-7; the D gene is possibly TRBD2 (7 bases). CDR1 and CDR2 (germline): MDHEN, SYDVKM. The CDR3 runs 14 residues. The V and J ends lost 8 bases and 3 bases respectively, with 17 bases between them. CDR3 loop: CASGGAGAGYEQYF. In DNA, the CDR3 is TGTGCCAGCGGGGGGGCGGGAGCTGGCTACGAGCAGTACTTC.

This clonotype was seen many times. This chain joins TRBV18 and TRBJ2-1, with 7 bases aligning to TRBD1. Germline values: CDR1 KGHSH, CDR2 LQKENI. The CDR3 has 15 residues. Trimming at V came to 4 bases and at J to 9 bases, leaving 12 bases not matched to a gene. This chain's CDR3 is CASSRNRGAAGEQFF. The CDR3 DNA reads TGTGCCAGCTCACGAAACAGGGGCGCCGCAGGTGAGCAGTTCTTC. Combining the CDR3 with reference TRBV18 and TRBJ2-1 gives the whole variable domain NAGVMQNPRHLVRRRGQEARLRCSPMKGHSHVYWYRQLPEEGLKFMVYLQKENIIDESGMPKERFSAEFPKEGPSILRIQQVVRGDSAAYFCASSRNRGAAGEQFFGPGTRLTVL.

This clonotype was counted between two and nine times. One junction end does not reproduce the germline sequence, and a read error may be involved. This chain connects TRBV2 to TRBJ1-2, with D hard to call. The CDR3 length is 15 residues. Germline CDR1 and CDR2: SNHLY and FYNNEI. In nucleotides, the CDR3 is TGTGCCAGCAGCCCTGGGTCGGAAGCTAACTATGGCTACGCCTTC. Protein sequence: CASSPGSEANYGYAF.

This clonotype was counted at least ten times. The genes are TRBV6-5 and TRBJ2-1, with TRBD2 as a possible D gene (5 bases). Germline V CDR1 and CDR2: MNHEY, SVGAGI. V gave up 2 bases and J gave up 0 bases, with 17 bases separating them. The length of the CDR3 is 18 residues. In DNA, the CDR3 is TGTGCCAGCAGTTACGAGAGGACTTCTTTCAGCTCCTACAATGAGCAGTTCTTC. Translated: CASSYERTSFSSYNEQFF.

The sample holds many counts of this clonotype. J is TRBJ2-1 and V is TRBV28; D is possibly TRBD2 (6 bases). CDR3 length: 15 residues. Germline values: CDR1 MDHEN, CDR2 SYDVKM. Trimming removed 3 bases at V and 1 base at J, with 10 bases between. CDR3 in amino acids: CASSFTGASYNEQFF. DNA for the CDR3: TGTGCCAGCAGTTTTACGGGAGCATCCTACAATGAGCAGTTCTTC. Looking up the rest from reference TRBV28 and TRBJ2-1 gives the full variable domain: DVKVTQSSRYLVKRTGEKVFLECVQDMDHENMFWYRQDPGLGLRLIYFSYDVKMKEKGDIPEGYSVSREKKERFSLILESASTNQTSMYLCASSFTGASYNEQFFGPGTRLTVL.

The chain links TRBV19 to TRBJ1-2; TRBD1 matches at 7 bases. The CDR3 extends over 14 amino acids. Germline assignment: CDR1 LNHDA and CDR2 SQIVND (reference sequence). Trimming at V came to 4 bases and at J to 0 bases, leaving 2 bases not matched to a gene. The CDR3 here is CASSRDRSNYGYTF. CDR3 nucleotide sequence: TGTGCCAGTAGTAGGGACAGATCTAACTATGGCTACACCTTC.

The chain has TRBV2 and TRBJ2-3, with 8 nucleotides matching TRBD2. The J call could be wrong; TRBJ2-5 is a better fit for the DNA end. This CDR3 comprises 12 residues. Germline V gene lookup returns CDR1 SNHLY and CDR2 FYNNEI. Here the CDR3 DNA reads TGTGCCAGCGATGGCGGGAGGGAGACCCAGTACTTC. Translating it yields CASDGGRETQYF.

This clonotype has only a few counts. This chain links TRBV7-9 with TRBJ2-2; 10 bases line up with TRBD2. The CDR3 is 15 amino acids. The junction had 2 bases not matched to a gene; V was cut back by 5 bases and J by 2 bases. Germline loops: CDR1 SEHNR, CDR2 FQNEAQ (reference sequence). CDR3 coding DNA: TGTGCCAGCAGCGCTAGCGGGGGAAACACCGGGGAGCTGTTTTTT. Amino acids: CASSASGGNTGELFF.

This clonotype appeared many times. The genes are TRBV7-9 and TRBJ2-5, with 9 bases matching TRBD1. The germline gives CDR1 SEHNR, CDR2 FQNEAQ (reference sequence). This CDR3 is built from 15 residues. Trimming removed 5 bases from V and 3 bases from J; junction bases left unmatched: 7. CDR3 sequence (DNA): TGTGCCAGCAGCCCGAAGACAGGGGGAGAAGAGACCCAGTACTTC. This codes for CASSPKTGGEETQYF. Using reference TRBV7-9 and TRBJ2-5 for the parts outside the CDR3, the full variable domain is DTGVSQNPRHKITKRGQNVTFRCDPISEHNRLYWYRQTLGQGPEFLTYFQNEAQLEKSRLLSDRFSAERPKGSFSTLEIQRTEQGDSAMYLCASSPKTGGEETQYFGPGTRLLVL.

The rearrangement links TRBV3-1 to TRBJ2-1; D is ambiguous. V dropped 1 base and J dropped 6 bases, with 22 bases sitting between them. CDR1 and CDR2 (germline): LGHDT, YNNKEL (reference sequence). The CDR3 runs 18 residues. The CDR3 sequence: CASSQARMDGLLFNEQFF. Written as DNA, the CDR3 is TGTGCCAGCAGCCAAGCTAGAATGGACGGCTTACTTTTCAATGAGCAGTTCTTC.

The chain couples TRBV4-2 to TRBJ2-6, with D unresolved. The CDR3 has 15 amino acids. V shed 1 base and J shed 3 bases, with 7 bases lying between them. Germline V gene sequence: CDR1 LGHNA, CDR2 YNFKEQ. This chain's CDR3 is CASSQGYYGANVLTF. CDR3 bases: TGTGCCAGCAGCCAAGGGTATTATGGGGCCAACGTCCTGACTTTC.

This clonotype was counted a few times. This chain joins TRBV28 and TRBJ2-2; possibly TRBD1 for D (6 bases). The germline CDR1 and CDR2 sequences are MDHEN and SYDVKM. V lost 5 bases and J 1 base, leaving 17 bases between the germline ends. CDR3 length: 17 amino acids. CDR3 nucleotide sequence: TGTGCCAGCAGTCCCAGGGCCGGGACATTGAACACCGGGGAGCTGTTTTTT. This encodes CASSPRAGTLNTGELFF.

This clonotype has a count of ten or more. The chain has TRBV15 and TRBJ2-5, with D perhaps TRBD1 (7 bases). The CDR3 is 14 amino acids. Looked up from germline, CDR1 is LNHNV and CDR2 is YYDKDF (reference sequence). V was trimmed by 3 bases and J by 4 bases, leaving 12 bases between them. CDR3 residues: CATSSGQEGETQYF. CDR3 coding DNA: TGTGCCACCAGCAGCGGACAGGAGGGAGAGACCCAGTACTTC.

Many counts were recorded for this clonotype. The chain links TRBV11-3 to TRBJ2-2; D is possibly TRBD2 (5 bases). CDR3 length: 13 residues. The V gene lost 8 bases and the J gene lost 4 bases, with 11 bases spanning the gap. Germline V CDR1 and CDR2: SGHNT, YENEEA. The chain's CDR3 is CASGRRGTGELFF. CDR3 nucleotide sequence: TGTGCCAGCGGGCGACGGGGCACCGGGGAGCTGTTTTTT.

J is TRBJ2-1 and V is TRBV28; 10 bases fit TRBD2. Trimming removed 7 bases from V and 5 bases from J; junction bases left unmatched: 8. Germline V gene data show CDR1 as MDHEN and CDR2 as SYDVKM. The CDR3 runs 15 residues. The CDR3 nucleotides are TGTGCCAGCACCTTGACTCTAGCGGGAGACAATGAGCAGTTCTTC. It codes for CASTLTLAGDNEQFF.

The J gene is TRBJ2-6, the V gene TRBV4-1; D possibly corresponds to TRBD2 (6 bases). This CDR3 has 20 residues. Trimming took 4 bases from V and 0 from J, leaving 22 bases between them. Germline lookup yields CDR1 MGHRA and CDR2 YSYEKL. The CDR3 reads CASSPKERAHSNSGANVLTF. In DNA, the CDR3 is TGCGCCAGCAGCCCAAAAGAGCGGGCCCACTCAAACTCTGGGGCCAACGTCCTGACTTTC.

This clonotype was detected many times. The V gene is TRBV29-1, the J gene TRBJ2-5; D perhaps matches TRBD1 (6 bases). The CDR3 covers 14 residues. The V end was cut by 6 bases, the J end by 2 bases, with 16 bases between. Germline V gene sequence: CDR1 SQVTM, CDR2 ANQGSEA. This CDR3 is CSVTGQILQETQYF. DNA for the CDR3: TGCAGCGTGACCGGACAGATACTACAAGAGACCCAGTACTTC. Complete variable domain (other parts from reference TRBV29-1 and TRBJ2-5): SAVISQKPSRDICQRGTSLTIQCQVDSQVTMMFWYRQQPGQSLTLIATANQGSEATYESGFVIDKFPISRPNLTFSTLTVSNMSPEDSSIYLCSVTGQILQETQYFGPGTRLLVL.

The rearrangement uses TRBV29-1 and TRBJ2-1; D is perhaps TRBD1 or TRBD2 (5 bases each). The CDR3 is 11 residues long. Per the germline V gene, CDR1 is SQVTM and CDR2 is ANQGSEA. V was shortened by 6 bases and J by 7 bases, with 10 bases between the two germline ends. The CDR3: CSVEGSNEQFF. The DNA for the CDR3 is TGCAGCGTCGAGGGGTCGAATGAGCAGTTCTTC.

V is TRBV9 and J is TRBJ2-1, with D perhaps matching TRBD1 or TRBD2 (5 bases each). The ends were cut back, 3 bases at V and 4 bases at J, with 14 bases in the middle. The CDR3 runs 15 residues. Germline V gene sequence: CDR1 SGDLS, CDR2 YYNGEE. CDR3 sequence reads: CASSAGARAYNEQFF. The DNA of the CDR3 is TGTGCCAGCAGCGCCGGGGCTAGGGCTTACAATGAGCAGTTCTTC.

There are many counts of this clonotype. The J gene is TRBJ2-1, the V gene TRBV20-1; tentative D call: TRBD1 (6 bases). The CDR3 length is 15 residues. The V end lost 5 bases, the J end lost 10 bases, and 24 bases lay between the germline ends. Germline-derived CDR1 and CDR2 are DFQATT and SNEGSKA (reference sequence). The CDR3: CSAVDTGTSSGEQFF. In DNA, the CDR3 is TGCAGTGCTGTAGACACCGGGACATCTTCAGGGGAGCAGTTCTTC.

There are a few counts of this clonotype. The chain combines TRBV4-1 with TRBJ1-5; D might be TRBD1 (5 bases). Germline V lookup: CDR1 MGHRA, CDR2 YSYEKL. This CDR3 has 15 amino acids. V lost 0 bases and J lost 3, with 9 bases in between. The CDR3 nucleotides are TGCGCCAGCAGCCAAGAGCCAGGGACCAATCAGCCCCAGCATTTT. Protein: CASSQEPGTNQPQHF.

This clonotype was counted between two and nine times. The rearrangement links TRBV19 to TRBJ2-7; the match to TRBD1 covers 12 bases. The trim removed 2 bases at V and 5 bases at J, leaving 4 bases unmatched. CDR1 and CDR2 from the germline V gene are LNHDA and SQIVND (reference sequence). The CDR3 spans 15 residues. The DNA for the CDR3 is TGTGCCAGTAGTATATTGGGACAGGGGGCCCACGAGCAGTACTTC. Its protein is CASSILGQGAHEQYF.